The sequence of this T cell receptor (beta chain) was determined in a study of cytomegalovirus exposure and HLA in healthy donors. Study conclusions and caveats: It was reportedly the case that the classifier diagnosed cytomegalovirus status with high specificity and sensitivity. A few CMV-associated chains were confirmed in vitro to be specific for CMV antigens. The authors enumerated some 170 TCR beta chains as linked to cytomegalovirus.

Concerning this clone: Its cognate antigen is unknown.

Sequenced by immunoSEQ multiplex PCR; TCRdb stores in-frame clones only, minus some. The sample shows 240,000 or so clones, approximately 83% of them seen only once. From the approximately 110-subject validation cohort, which was separate from the approximately 720-subject first cohort, the donors were drawn. Trimming removed 3 bases at V and 6 bases at J, with 12 bases between. The length of the CDR3 is 14 residues. Germline V gene lookup returns CDR1 MNHEY and CDR2 SMNVEV (reference sequence). The TCR was taken from a woman aged 25 to 39 in good health and CMV-seropositive. Sequencing input: PBMCs. The V call is TRBV27, the J call TRBJ1-5; weak D call: TRBD1 (5 bases). The CDR3 reads CASSFRDYGQPQHF. Here the CDR3 DNA reads TGTGCCAGCAGTTTTCGGGACTACGGTCAGCCCCAGCATTTT.